The next 6 T cell receptor beta chains were all read from a single sample in a study of T and B cells in COVID-19 patients. TRB was amplified from approximately 250-500 ng of blood genomic DNA. Multiplex PCR with BIOMED2 TRB-A/B primer pools amplified TRB rearrangements. MiXCR was run by TCRdb on the multiplex PCR reads, yielding one entry per CDR3 protein. The sample lists a few thousand distinct CDR3 sequences, 20% to 25% occurring once. Sequencing was performed on blood. The receptors stem from a human donor with active COVID-19.

The rearrangement joins TRBV4-3 to TRBJ1-2; no definite D call. This CDR3 has 15 residues. In germline, CDR1 is LGHNA, CDR2 YSLEER. Trimming removed 3 bases from V and 8 bases from J, with 19 bases in between. The CDR3 DNA is TGCGCCAGCAGCCAGCTGCCGATTCGGCATCAAGGCTACACCTTC. Protein: CASSQLPIRHQGYTF.

CDR3 protein: CSARGLNTEAFF. CDR3 sequence (DNA): TGCAGTGCGAGGGGGCTGAACACTGAAGCTTTCTTT. V is TRBV20-1 and J is TRBJ1-1, with 7 bases identical to TRBD1. The germline gives CDR1 DFQATT, CDR2 SNEGSKA (reference sequence). This CDR3 is 12 amino acids long. Trimming at V came to 6 bases and at J to 0 bases, leaving 1 base not matched to a gene.

In this sample, this clonotype turned up a few times. The chain has TRBV5-1 and TRBJ2-5; D gene uncertain. V lost 1 base and J lost 4, with 11 bases in between. CDR1 and CDR2 from the germline V gene are SGHRS and YFSETQ. The CDR3 sequence is 14 residues long. The CDR3 coding sequence is TGCGCCAGCAGCTTGTTAGGCGTGGCAGAGACCCAGTACTTC. Translated, it gives CASSLLGVAETQYF. The full variable domain, rest sourced from reference TRBV5-1 and TRBJ2-5, is KAGVTQTPRYLIKTRGQQVTLSCSPISGHRSVSWYQQTPGQGLQFLFEYFSETQRNKGNFPGRFSGRQFSNSRSEMNVSTLELGDSALYLCASSLLGVAETQYFGPGTRLLVL.

This clonotype showed up many times. The chain joins TRBV6-1 to TRBJ1-2, with 9 bases fitting TRBD1. CDR1 is MNHNS and CDR2 is SASEGT in the germline V gene. J gave up 1 base and V 4 bases, and 7 bases lay outside the gene matches. The CDR3 length is 16 residues. As DNA, the CDR3 is TGTGCCAGCAGTGGGACAGGGGCAGAGGGTAACTATGGCTACACCTTC. Protein product: CASSGTGAEGNYGYTF.

The V gene is TRBV30, the J gene TRBJ1-2; 11 nucleotides agree with TRBD1. The trim removed 5 bases at V and 10 bases at J, leaving 9 bases unmatched. This CDR3 spans 13 amino acids. CDR1 is GTSNPN and CDR2 is SVGIG in the germline V gene (reference sequence). The CDR3 sequence: CAWSQDRGLYYTF. For the CDR3, the DNA is TGTGCCTGGTCCCAGGACAGGGGGCTGTACTACACCTTC.

This clonotype was counted a few times. The chain uses TRBV4-3 and TRBJ2-5; the match to TRBD2 covers 9 bases. This CDR3 is built from 15 residues. The germline V gene has CDR1 LGHNA and CDR2 YSLEER. V shed 0 bases and J 5 bases; nucleotides not matched to a gene: 4. The CDR3 region has the DNA TGCGCCAGCAGCCAAGATAATAGCGGGAGTGAGACCCAGTACTTC. This translates into CASSQDNSGSETQYF.